The 13 T cell receptor beta chains below all came from one sample that was sequenced in a study of somatic mutations in cytotoxic T cells in rheumatoid arthritis. The method was immunoSEQ multiplex PCR; TCRdb's version includes in-frame clones alone and lacks a portion of them. This sample has about 10,000 clones; 70% to 90% occur once, and the top ten carry 1.1%. Material: CD4+ T cells sorted from blood. The receptors were sampled from a woman in her late teens or twenties with rheumatoid arthritis.

The CDR3 region is CASSGRQANTEAFF. The CDR3 nucleotides are TGTGCCAGCAGCGGCCGACAGGCGAACACTGAAGCTTTCTTT. The chain employs TRBV9 and TRBJ1-1; maybe TRBD1 (6 bases). CDR1 and CDR2 from the germline V gene are SGDLS and YYNGEE. This CDR3 is built from 14 residues. Trimming removed 3 bases at V and 1 base at J, with 10 bases between. Drawing the rest from reference TRBV9 and TRBJ1-1, the complete variable domain is DSGVTQTPKHLITATGQRVTLRCSPRSGDLSVYWYQQSLDQGLQFLIQYYNGEERAKGNILERFSAQQFPDLHSELNLSSLELGDSALYFCASSGRQANTEAFFGQGTRLTVV.

This clone was found once. The chain is built from TRBV30 and TRBJ2-1; 12 bases are shared with TRBD2. The CDR3 length is 19 residues. J was trimmed by 1 base and V by 1 base; bases with no gene match: 11. CDR1 and CDR2 (germline): GTSNPN, SVGIG (reference sequence). In DNA, the CDR3 is TGTGCCTGGAGTGGATCGCGGCTAGCGGGGGGGATGTCCTACAATGAGCAGTTCTTC. Protein sequence: CAWSGSRLAGGMSYNEQFF.

This sequence joins TRBV6-1 and TRBJ2-2; 7 bases are a match to TRBD1. V lost 7 bases, J lost 4 bases, and 9 bases stayed unmatched. The germline gives CDR1 MNHNS, CDR2 SASEGT. CDR3 length: 15 amino acids. The CDR3 nucleotides read TGTGCCAGCACCAAAGGGGGCAGGGGCACCGGGGAGCTGTTTTTT. This sequence encodes CASTKGGRGTGELFF.

This clone was counted a single time. The chain is built from TRBV18 and TRBJ2-1; TRBD1 aligns across 7 bases. Unmatched junction bases numbered 2, after V lost 3 bases and J lost 6 bases. The CDR3 contains 13 residues. Germline-derived CDR1 and CDR2 are KGHSH and LQKENI. The CDR3 reads CASSPGQTNEQFF. CDR3 DNA sequence: TGTGCCAGCTCACCGGGACAGACCAATGAGCAGTTCTTC.

The rearrangement uses TRBV5-6 and TRBJ1-2; 8 nucleotides match TRBD1. Germline values: CDR1 SGHDT, CDR2 YYEEEE. This CDR3 spans 13 amino acids. V was pared by 5 bases and J by 2 bases, with 2 bases of the junction left unmatched. CDR3 sequence reads: CASSRDRNYGYTF. DNA for the CDR3: TGTGCCAGCAGTCGGGACAGGAACTATGGCTACACCTTC.

This chain joins TRBV30 and TRBJ1-5; TRBD1 agrees at 8 bases. V lost 4 bases to trimming and J lost 6 bases; unmatched junction nucleotides: 2. Germline CDR1 is GTSNPN and CDR2 is SVGIG (reference sequence). The CDR3 is 12 residues long. CDR3 sequence (DNA): TGTGCCTGGACAACAGGGGGTCAGCCCCAGCATTTT. Protein: CAWTTGGQPQHF. The complete variable domain, with remaining parts taken from reference TRBV30 and TRBJ1-5, reads SQTIHQWPATLVQPVGSPLSLECTVEGTSNPNLYWYRQAAGRGLQLLFYSVGIGQISSEVPQNLSASRPQDRQFILSSKKLLLSDSGFYLCAWTTGGQPQHFGDGTRLSIL.

This clone was picked up a small number of times. The chain joins TRBV28 to TRBJ1-2, with D unresolved. The CDR3 sequence is 11 residues long. Germline-derived CDR1 and CDR2 are MDHEN and SYDVKM. V lost 6 bases to trimming and J lost 8 bases, with 10 bases between them. CDR3 residues: CASSWPGGYTF. As DNA, the CDR3 is TGTGCCAGCAGCTGGCCGGGAGGCTACACCTTC.

The rearrangement uses TRBV28 and TRBJ2-4; 10 bases map to TRBD2. The length of the CDR3 is 17 residues. Germline CDR1 MDHEN, CDR2 SYDVKM. V dropped 3 bases and J dropped 0; count of bases not matched to a gene: 5. The CDR3: CASSFTSGGVAKNIQYF. The CDR3 DNA follows: TGTGCCAGCAGTTTCACAAGCGGGGGGGTAGCCAAAAACATTCAGTACTTC.

The genes are TRBV2 and TRBJ2-7, with 9 bases matching TRBD2. V shed 4 bases, J shed 1 base, and the junction held 5 bases outside the gene matches. Germline V gene data show CDR1 as SNHLY and CDR2 as FYNNEI. CDR3 length: 15 amino acids. Written as DNA, the CDR3 is TGTGCCAGCAGTGCCGAGCTAGCGGGGTCCTACGAGCAGTACTTC. This encodes CASSAELAGSYEQYF. Full variable domain (missing parts from reference TRBV2 and TRBJ2-7): EPEVTQTPSHQVTQMGQEVILRCVPISNHLYFYWYRQILGQKVEFLVSFYNNEISEKSEIFDDQFSVERPDGSNFTLKIRSTKLEDSAMYFCASSAELAGSYEQYFGPGTRLTVT.

The chain carries TRBV19 and TRBJ2-2; TRBD1 matches 8 bases. After removal of 3 bases from V and 3 bases from J, the junction contained 0 bases not matched to a gene. Germline assignment: CDR1 LNHDA and CDR2 SQIVND (reference sequence). This CDR3 has 14 amino acids. The CDR3 DNA reads as TGTGCCAGTAGTATGACAGGGGACACCGGGGAGCTGTTTTTT. This sequence encodes CASSMTGDTGELFF.

The chain joins TRBV4-3 to TRBJ1-2; possible D gene TRBD1, 5 bases. The CDR3 covers 13 residues. V was pared by 4 bases and J by 7 bases, with 13 bases between. CDR1 and CDR2 (germline): LGHNA, YSLEER. CDR3 in DNA: TGCGCCAGCAGCCTGTGGGGGGTCCCTGGCTACACCTTC. Translation: CASSLWGVPGYTF.

The rearrangement uses TRBV5-4 and TRBJ2-7, with 9 bases identical to TRBD1. Germline V lookup: CDR1 SGHNT, CDR2 YYREEE (reference sequence). The V segment lost 4 bases and the J segment 0 bases; nucleotides outside the gene matches: 8. The CDR3 is 16 residues long. CDR3 sequence: CASSLTHRGPSYEQYF. In DNA form, the CDR3 reads TGTGCCAGCAGCCTGACTCACAGGGGGCCCTCCTACGAGCAGTACTTC. Complete variable domain (other parts from reference TRBV5-4 and TRBJ2-7): ETGVTQSPTHLIKTRGQQVTLRCSSQSGHNTVSWYQQALGQGPQFIFQYYREEENGRGNFPPRFSGLQFPNYSSELNVNALELDDSALYLCASSLTHRGPSYEQYFGPGTRLTVT.

The V call is TRBV6-5, the J call TRBJ2-7; 9 bases are shared with TRBD1. The CDR3 sequence is 15 residues long. Looked up from germline, CDR1 is MNHEY and CDR2 is SVGAGI. V lost 6 bases to trimming and J lost 2 bases; unmatched junction nucleotides: 8. CDR3 loop: CASRKGQGSPYEQYF. DNA for the CDR3: TGTGCCAGCAGAAAGGGACAGGGAAGCCCCTACGAGCAGTACTTC.